The next 32 T cell receptor beta chains were all read from a single sample in a study of patients and donors after allogeneic stem cell transplantation. TCRdb recomputed calls from the RT-PCR reads with MiXCR, one row per CDR3 protein. Of approximately 98,000 distinct CDR3 sequences listed, around 38% are singletons. The sample consisted of blood, either unsorted or a sorted T cell fraction (not recorded which). Receptors were obtained from a human donor who was either an allogeneic HSCT recipient or a stem cell or donor lymphocyte infusion donor (not recorded which). It is not recorded whose cells these are; they may come from a transplant donor.

Only a few counts were recorded for this clonotype. The CDR3 sequence is CATSRDRGSEAFF. CDR3 DNA: TGTGCCACCAGCAGAGATCGGGGATCTGAAGCTTTCTTT. The chain joins TRBV15 to TRBJ1-1; the D is unclear. The CDR3 length is 13 residues. CDR1 is LNHNV, CDR2 YYDKDF, per germline (reference sequence). Trimming shortened V by 0 bases and J by 6 bases, and 8 bases separated the two germline ends.

This clonotype has more than one count but fewer than ten. The chain recombines TRBV6-5 with TRBJ1-1; D is unclear. The V end was cut by 6 bases, the J end by 0 bases, with 8 bases between. The CDR3 sequence is 13 residues long. Germline V CDR1 and CDR2: MNHEY, SVGAGI. The CDR3 spells CASRDGLNTEAFF. The CDR3 DNA is TGTGCCAGCAGGGACGGCCTGAACACTGAAGCTTTCTTT.

This clonotype showed up just a few times. The chain joins TRBV7-9 to TRBJ2-7, with 9 bases lining up with TRBD1. V dropped 5 bases and J dropped 3; count of bases not matched to a gene: 5. Germline V gene data show CDR1 as SEHNR and CDR2 as FQNEAQ (reference sequence). The CDR3 has 14 residues. CDR3 sequence (DNA): TGTGCCAGCAGCCGGACAGGGGACCTCTACGAGCAGTACTTC. This encodes CASSRTGDLYEQYF.

This sequence joins TRBV7-8 and TRBJ2-7; 7 bases align to TRBD1. The ends lost 10 bases at V and 2 bases at J; junction bases unmatched: 8. The CDR3 has 13 amino acids. In germline, CDR1 is SGHVS, CDR2 FQNEAQ. In nucleotides, the CDR3 is TGTGCCACCTCGGGACAGCATACCTACGAGCAGTACTTC. Residues: CATSGQHTYEQYF.

The chain carries TRBV3-1 and TRBJ1-2, with D possibly being TRBD1 (5 bases). The CDR3 is 15 amino acids. V shed 2 bases and J shed 2 bases, with 12 bases lying between them. The germline CDR1 and CDR2 sequences are LGHDT and YNNKEL (reference sequence). As DNA, the CDR3 is TGTGCCAGCAGCCAAACACTGACAGCAAACTATGGCTACACCTTC. Protein: CASSQTLTANYGYTF. Drawing the rest from reference TRBV3-1 and TRBJ1-2, the complete variable domain is DTAVSQTPKYLVTQMGNDKSIKCEQNLGHDTMYWYKQDSKKFLKIMFSYNNKELIINETVPNRFSPKSPDKAHLNLHINSLELGDSAVYFCASSQTLTANYGYTFGSGTRLTVV.

This CDR3 reads CATSRDSNSGANVLTF. CDR3 sequence (DNA): TGTGCCACCAGCAGAGACAGCAACTCTGGGGCCAACGTCCTGACTTTC. The J gene is TRBJ2-6, the V gene TRBV15; no definite D call. CDR1 and CDR2 from the germline V gene are LNHNV and YYDKDF (reference sequence). Trimming cost V 0 bases and J 0 bases, with 6 bases left between them. This CDR3 is built from 16 residues.

In this sample, this clonotype turned up a few times. This rearrangement joins TRBV29-1 to TRBJ1-1; D remains ambiguous. Germline CDR1 SQVTM, CDR2 ANQGSEA. V lost 7 bases and J lost 11, with 20 bases in between. This CDR3 has 12 residues. DNA for the CDR3: TGCAGCGCGGCAGTGCCTACCCGCGCGGCTTTCTTT. Translation: CSAAVPTRAAFF.

In this sample, this clonotype turned up a few times. The CDR3 here is CASSSGGANEKLFF. CDR3 DNA sequence: TGTGCCAGCTCCAGTGGGGGGGCTAATGAAAAACTGTTTTTT. The chain links TRBV28 to TRBJ1-4; perhaps TRBD1 as D (5 bases). The ends were cut back, 8 bases at V and 3 bases at J, with 13 bases in the middle. CDR3 size: 14 residues. CDR1 MDHEN and CDR2 SYDVKM come from the germline V gene.

The chain couples TRBV12-3 or TRBV12-4 to TRBJ1-1, with D possibly TRBD1 on 5 matching bases. The CDR3 contains 16 residues. Trimming shortened V by 4 bases and J by 4 bases, and 19 bases separated the two germline ends. The DNA of the CDR3 is TGTGCCAGCAGTTCTAGTTATTGGGACTGGGTCACTGAAGCTTTCTTT. Its protein product is CASSSSYWDWVTEAFF.

This rearrangement joins TRBV20-1 to TRBJ1-5; no firm D call. Trimming left V 2 bases short and J 5 bases short, with 16 bases between. The CDR3 has 15 residues. Germline V lookup: CDR1 DFQATT, CDR2 SNEGSKA (reference sequence). In DNA form, the CDR3 reads TGCAGTGCTAGAAAGGCAGGCCCCCTCGATCAGCCCCAGCATTTT. Its translation: CSARKAGPLDQPQHF.

This chain connects TRBV12-3 or TRBV12-4 to TRBJ2-1; D is unclear. The CDR3 loop spans 15 amino acids. The V end was cut by 6 bases, the J end by 0 bases, with 12 bases between. The CDR3 reads CASSQIKSSYNEQFF. CDR3 nucleotides: TGTGCCAGCAGCCAGATTAAGAGCTCCTACAATGAGCAGTTCTTC.

This clonotype was detected a few times. The gene calls are TRBV7-9 and TRBJ2-5, with a tentative D call TRBD1 (6 bases). CDR3 length: 14 residues. The germline V and J ends were trimmed by 1 base and 5 bases, with 11 bases remaining between them. Germline values: CDR1 SEHNR, CDR2 FQNEAQ (reference sequence). CDR3 sequence reads: CASSLEVGGETQYF. The DNA for the CDR3 is TGTGCCAGCAGCTTAGAGGTTGGGGGCGAGACCCAGTACTTC.

This clonotype has just one count. V and J are TRBV19 and TRBJ2-3; perhaps TRBD1 as D (5 bases). Germline CDR1 reads LNHDA; CDR2 reads SQIVND (reference sequence). The CDR3 contains 15 residues. V lost 4 bases, J lost 6 bases, and 17 bases lay in between. The CDR3 DNA reads TGTGCCAGTAGTAAAGTGACAGCCTTGTGGGATACGCAGTATTTT. Translating it yields CASSKVTALWDTQYF.

This chain connects TRBV20-1 to TRBJ1-2; the D is unclear. The CDR3 spans 13 residues. V was cut by 3 bases and J by 3 bases, with 11 bases left in between. In germline, CDR1 is DFQATT, CDR2 SNEGSKA (reference sequence). The CDR3 here is CSARDGQHYGYTF. The CDR3 DNA reads as TGCAGTGCTAGGGACGGCCAGCACTATGGCTACACCTTC.

This chain links TRBV20-1 with TRBJ2-3; D is unclear. The CDR3 loop spans 11 amino acids. The germline gives CDR1 DFQATT, CDR2 SNEGSKA (reference sequence). The ends were cut back, 2 bases at V and 3 bases at J, with 3 bases in the middle. The CDR3 coding sequence is TGCAGTGCTAGATTAACAGATACGCAGTATTTT. Protein: CSARLTDTQYF.

This clonotype was detected only a few times. The chain uses TRBV29-1 and TRBJ2-3; 15 nucleotides line up with TRBD2. The V and J ends lost 4 bases and 10 bases, in that order; junction bases with no gene match: 6. This CDR3 is 14 amino acids long. From germline, CDR1 is SQVTM and CDR2 ANQGSEA. CDR3 coding DNA: TGCAGCGTTGTAGGACTAGCGGGGGGGATTGCGCAGTATTTT. It yields the protein CSVVGLAGGIAQYF.

This chain connects TRBV20-1 to TRBJ2-2; no definite D call. CDR1 is DFQATT, CDR2 SNEGSKA, per germline (reference sequence). This CDR3 is built from 13 residues. V shed 3 bases and J shed 2 bases, with 7 bases lying between them. The CDR3 DNA sequence: TGCAGTGCTAGTCCAGTTAACACCGGGGAGCTGTTTTTT. Translation gives CSASPVNTGELFF.

The CDR3 sequence: CASSAPGTGGEIIYF. In DNA form, the CDR3 reads TGTGCCAGCAGTGCTCCCGGGACAGGGGGCGAGATCATATATTTT. The chain combines TRBV28 with TRBJ1-3; TRBD1 matches 12 bases. V lost 5 bases, J lost 12 bases, and 11 bases stayed unmatched. CDR1 and CDR2 (germline): MDHEN, SYDVKM. CDR3 length equals 15 residues.

This clonotype appeared a few times. The CDR3: CASSQLPRKINEKLFF. The CDR3 coding sequence is TGTGCCAGCAGCCAGCTCCCCAGGAAAATTAATGAAAAACTGTTTTTT. V is TRBV7-6 and J is TRBJ1-4; D is ambiguous. Trimming took off 5 bases at V and 4 bases at J, with 17 bases between the two ends. The CDR3 consists of 16 residues. Germline CDR1 is SGHVS and CDR2 is FNYEAQ.

The genes are TRBV12-3 or TRBV12-4 and TRBJ2-1, with TRBD2 matching over 7 bases. This CDR3 has 14 residues. Unmatched junction bases numbered 11, after V lost 6 bases and J lost 9 bases. DNA for the CDR3: TGTGCCAGCAGGCCTGCTACTAGCGACAGTGAGCAGTTCTTC. Translation: CASRPATSDSEQFF.

V is TRBV12-3 or TRBV12-4 and J is TRBJ2-3; D is unclear. V was trimmed by 6 bases and J by 3 bases, leaving 16 bases between them. CDR3 length: 15 residues. The CDR3 sequence: CASSPGGDGTDTQYF. DNA for the CDR3: TGTGCCAGCAGCCCAGGTGGAGATGGGACAGATACGCAGTATTTT.

The rearrangement joins TRBV7-6 to TRBJ1-5, with D perhaps TRBD1 (5 bases). CDR3 length equals 16 residues. V was pared by 2 bases and J by 0 bases, with 11 bases between. The germline gives CDR1 SGHVS, CDR2 FNYEAQ. The CDR3 here is CASSLKAGYSNQPQHF. CDR3 DNA sequence: TGTGCCAGCAGCTTAAAGGCAGGGTATAGCAATCAGCCCCAGCATTTT.

The chain carries TRBV4-3 and TRBJ2-2; D call uncertain. Between the trimmed V and J ends, which lost 1 base and 5 bases, there was a span of 5 bases. The CDR3 consists of 13 residues. Germline V gene sequence: CDR1 LGHNA, CDR2 YSLEER. In nucleotides, the CDR3 is TGCGCCAGCAGCCAAGGATGGACCGGGGAGCTGTTTTTT. Amino acid sequence: CASSQGWTGELFF.

The genes are TRBV10-2 and TRBJ2-2; 12 bases map to TRBD2. The CDR3 has 16 residues. With 11 bases clipped from V and 2 bases from J, the junction kept 9 bases outside the gene matches. Germline V gene data show CDR1 as WSHSY and CDR2 as SAAADI. CDR3 in DNA: TGCGCCTCACGACTAGCGGGAGTGGACAACACCGGGGAGCTGTTTTTT. It translates to CASRLAGVDNTGELFF.

There are a few counts of this clonotype. The chain has TRBV5-1 and TRBJ2-7, with 10 bases fitting TRBD2. Looked up from germline, CDR1 is SGHRS and CDR2 is YFSETQ. This CDR3 has 15 residues. Trimming at V came to 6 bases and at J to 2 bases, leaving 8 bases not matched to a gene. The CDR3 DNA follows: TGCGCCAGCAAATTGGGACTAGCGCCTACCTACGAGCAGTACTTC. It codes for CASKLGLAPTYEQYF. Supplemented by reference TRBV5-1 and TRBJ2-7, the full variable domain reads KAGVTQTPRYLIKTRGQQVTLSCSPISGHRSVSWYQQTPGQGLQFLFEYFSETQRNKGNFPGRFSGRQFSNSRSEMNVSTLELGDSALYLCASKLGLAPTYEQYFGPGTRLTVT.

This chain links TRBV24-1 with TRBJ1-5; D is unresolved. The V end was cut by 7 bases, the J end by 5 bases, with 11 bases between. The length of the CDR3 is 13 residues. Germline V lookup: CDR1 KGHDR, CDR2 SFDVKD. CDR3 sequence (DNA): TGTGCCACCAGAGGACGGCCAGATCAGCCCCAGCATTTT. It is translated as CATRGRPDQPQHF.

The rearrangement joins TRBV10-3 to TRBJ2-6; D is uncertain. Trimming removed 3 bases from V and 0 bases from J, with 0 bases in between. This CDR3 contains 13 residues. Germline loops: CDR1 ENHRY, CDR2 SYGVKD. The CDR3: CAISDSGANVLTF. The CDR3 bases are TGTGCCATCAGTGACTCTGGGGCCAACGTCCTGACTTTC.

The gene calls are TRBV7-2 and TRBJ2-3, with D perhaps TRBD1 (6 bases). Trimming took off 0 bases at V and 4 bases at J, with 11 bases between the two ends. Germline lookup yields CDR1 SGHTA and CDR2 FQGNSA. The CDR3 sequence is 15 residues long. The CDR3 sequence is CASSLAGAGPDTQYF. The DNA for the CDR3 is TGTGCCAGCAGCTTAGCGGGGGCAGGGCCAGATACGCAGTATTTT.

This clonotype was counted a few times. V and J are TRBV7-2 and TRBJ2-3; 9 bases fit TRBD2. From germline, CDR1 is SGHTA and CDR2 FQGNSA. V lost 6 bases, J lost 0 bases, and 13 bases stayed unmatched. There are 18 residues in the CDR3. The DNA for the CDR3 is TGTGCCAGCAGAAACATCGTCGCTAGCGGGGTTAGCACAGATACGCAGTATTTT. Residues: CASRNIVASGVSTDTQYF.

This clonotype was counted between two and nine times. The gene calls are TRBV27 and TRBJ1-3, with 7 bases matching TRBD1. Germline loops: CDR1 MNHEY, CDR2 SMNVEV (reference sequence). The ends lost 2 bases at V and 3 bases at J; junction bases unmatched: 4. This CDR3 is 15 amino acids long. This chain's CDR3 is CASSLKGAIGNTIYF. Written as DNA, the CDR3 is TGTGCCAGCAGTTTAAAGGGGGCTATTGGAAACACCATATATTTT.

The CDR3 reads CAWTSQETQYF. CDR3 coding DNA: TGTGCCTGGACAAGCCAAGAGACCCAGTACTTC. The rearrangement uses TRBV30 and TRBJ2-5; D gene ambiguous. This CDR3 has 11 residues. Trimming removed 4 bases from V and 1 base from J, with 4 bases in between. CDR1 and CDR2 from the germline V gene are GTSNPN and SVGIG (reference sequence).

The chain uses TRBV6-2 or TRBV6-3 and TRBJ2-7; 8 bases align to TRBD2. Germline V gives CDR1 MNHEY, CDR2 SVGEGT. This CDR3 comprises 14 residues. Trimming removed 4 bases from V and 7 bases from J; junction bases left unmatched: 9. The CDR3 DNA sequence: TGTGCCAGCAGTTCCCCGGGACTAGGTTTGGAGCAGTACTTC. Translation: CASSSPGLGLEQYF.